This T cell receptor (beta chain) was identified in a study of radiation and T cells in renal cell carcinoma. Profiling relied on immunoSEQ multiplex PCR, and the TCRdb table lists in-frame clones only, not all of them. The table lists 40,000 to 50,000 clones, roughly 82% of them singletons. Regarding time point: blood 4 weeks post-SBRT, at nephrectomy. The sample's treatment: 15 Gy SBRT to primary tumor, nephrectomy 4 weeks later. The TCR originated in a woman aged 70-85 years with renal cell carcinoma. Specimen: blood, collected from a patient whose treatment included radiotherapy and nephrectomy.

CDR3 protein: CASSDRNTEAFF. The CDR3 DNA follows: TGTGCCAGCAGTGACAGGAACACTGAAGCTTTCTTT. The chain has TRBV6-6 and TRBJ1-1; TRBD1 might be the D (5 bases). CDR1 is MNHNY and CDR2 is SVGAGI in the germline V gene (reference sequence). The CDR3 is 12 residues long. Trimming shortened V by 5 bases and J by 1 base, and 5 bases separated the two germline ends.